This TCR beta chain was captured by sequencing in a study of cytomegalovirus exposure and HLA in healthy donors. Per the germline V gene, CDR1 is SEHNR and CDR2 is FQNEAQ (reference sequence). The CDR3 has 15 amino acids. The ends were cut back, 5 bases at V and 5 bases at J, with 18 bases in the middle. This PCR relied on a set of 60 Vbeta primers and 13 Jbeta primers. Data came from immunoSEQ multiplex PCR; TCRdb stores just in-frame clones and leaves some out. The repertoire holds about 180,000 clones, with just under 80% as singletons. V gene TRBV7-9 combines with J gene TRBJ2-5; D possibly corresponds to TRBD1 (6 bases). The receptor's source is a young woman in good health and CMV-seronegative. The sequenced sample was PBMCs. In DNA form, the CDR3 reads TGTGCCAGCAGCGGTCTAGCAGGGGTTAGGGAGACCCAGTACTTC. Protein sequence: CASSGLAGVRETQYF.